This TCR beta chain was obtained from a study of regulatory T cells in long-lasting Graves disease (dated by TCRdb to the early 2020s). Some background on the complete study: Persistent Graves' disease meant more than 5 years of antithyroid drug treatment with TSH receptor autoantibodies that stayed positive. TCR sequencing covered some 13 persistent and around 20 newly diagnosed Graves' disease patients, about 35 samples in total. Persistent Graves' disease patients were compared with newly diagnosed Graves' disease patients by peripheral blood TCR sequencing and RNA sequencing. Persistent Graves' disease patients in the clinical cohort had taken antithyroid drugs for roughly ten years on average. The study was conducted in China and was registered as a clinical trial.

Reading from cysteine to phenylalanine, the CDR3 counts 14 amino acids. Only the CDR3 region is kept as DNA, spanning 42 bases read in frame from base 1. CDR1 and CDR2 (SEHNR, FQNEAQ) derive from the germline V gene (reference sequence). V drops 1 base and J drops 4 bases, leaving 7 bases in between. This clonotype was observed a handful of times. No cognate antigen has been identified for it. Base qualities are not at hand, and no much larger clone is one base apart. Overall results and qualifications from the work: Compared with newly diagnosed patients, patients with persistent Graves' disease had lower TCR Shannon entropy and fewer highly expanded clones, which suggests clonal expansion. Sequencing and analysis were limited to the TCR beta chain. Preferential use of TRBV28, TRBJ1-2 and TRBJ2-5 was observed in persistent disease, whereas TRBV20-1 and TRBJ2-1 were favored in newly diagnosed disease. A larger number of public clonotypes was shared among persistent patients (about 2,700) than among newly diagnosed patients (around 970). The authors acknowledged the small sample size as a limitation that may reduce accuracy. Only peripheral blood was studied, because thyroid tissue, the primary lesion, was inaccessible.

The library was prepared using multiplex PCR. TCRdb lists the instrument as Illumina HiSeq 4000. iRepertoire HTBI primers and Arm-PCR amplification of CDR3 regions were used to construct TCR beta libraries. Before sequencing, the PCR products underwent gel purification. Turning to the authors' computational methods: Across samples, about 63 TRBV and 13 to 15 TRBJ segments were identified and used for gene usage analysis of CDR3 amino acid clonotypes. Filtered high-quality paired reads were merged into contigs using COPE and FqMerger. BLAST was used to align contigs to IMGT TRBV, TRBD and TRBJ reference genes, and CDR3 was defined according to IMGT. Clonotypes above 0.1% frequency were classified as highly expanded clones. Repertoire diversity was measured by Shannon entropy, and V-J evenness by the Gini coefficient. A clonotype was considered public if more than one individual shared it. TCRdb passed the public sequencing reads through fastp at Q25 and MiXCR, retaining productive beta sequences. Rows merge per CDR3 protein into single entries with the most common DNA and genes. None of the V and J calls come from the authors' own analysis; TCRdb made them. For this sample there are fewer than 400,000 distinct CDR3 sequences; more than 20% appear just once. The top ten hold less than 25% of the sample.

The time point label, as the study defines it: persistent/refractory GD, antithyroid drugs over 5 years with positive TRAb. For both TCR sequencing and RNA sequencing, RNA was extracted from PBMCs in TRIzol. Graves' disease was diagnosed according to American Thyroid Association guidelines. Patients for the study were recruited at an endocrinology department in Xi'an, China. From each patient, approximately 10 milliliters of peripheral blood was collected into an EDTA anticoagulant tube. Ficoll Paque Plus density gradient separation was used to isolate PBMCs, and no additional T cell sorting was done. An Agilent 2100 Bioanalyzer and agarose gel were used to check RNA quality, and a NanoDrop 2000 was used to measure RNA concentration.

This clonotype originated in a female donor with Graves disease. Recombination joined TRBV7-9 with TRBJ2-2; the D gene cannot be named for sure. The starting material was peripheral blood mononuclear cells (PBMCs), obtained when the disease was refractory, from a patient treated with antithyroid drugs. The CDR3 amino acid sequence is: CASSLELGTGELFF. The base sequence is TGTGCCAGCAGCTTAGAGTTGGGCACCGGGGAGCTGTTTTTT.